These 15 T cell receptor beta chains came from one sample sequenced in a study of CD8 T cells in ankylosing spondylitis. TCRdb ran MiXCR on the 5' RACE reads and lists one entry per CDR3 protein. The table lists 200,000 to 250,000 distinct CDR3 sequences, approximately 10% of them singletons. Input material: blood, either unsorted or a sorted T cell fraction (not recorded which). These receptors were obtained from a male donor with ankylosing spondylitis or in good health (not recorded which).

This rearrangement joins TRBV10-3 to TRBJ2-2; the D gene is possibly TRBD2 (5 bases). Germline V CDR1 and CDR2: ENHRY, SYGVKD. This CDR3 contains 15 residues. V lost 10 bases and J lost 2, with 17 bases in between. CDR3 bases: TGTGCCACCAAGTTTGGACTCGGAAACACCGGGGAGCTGTTTTTT. Its translation is CATKFGLGNTGELFF.

This clonotype was counted between two and nine times. This rearrangement joins TRBV15 to TRBJ1-4; D is perhaps TRBD1 (6 bases). Between the trimmed V and J ends, which lost 0 bases and 7 bases, there was a span of 12 bases. The CDR3 is 15 amino acids. Looked up from germline, CDR1 is LNHNV and CDR2 is YYDKDF (reference sequence). CDR3 sequence reads: CATSRDRGIAEKLFF. CDR3 bases: TGTGCCACCAGCAGAGATAGGGGGATTGCTGAAAAACTGTTTTTT.

The sample holds a few counts of this clonotype. The J gene is TRBJ2-1, the V gene TRBV10-3; D may correspond to TRBD1 or TRBD2 (5 bases each). From germline, CDR1 is ENHRY and CDR2 SYGVKD. This CDR3 comprises 12 residues. Between the trimmed V and J ends, which lost 3 bases and 10 bases, there was a span of 10 bases. The CDR3 DNA reads TGTGCCATCAGTGACTCGGGGCGGGAGCAGTTCTTC. As protein: CAISDSGREQFF.

This rearrangement joins TRBV20-1 to TRBJ2-5; D is uncertain. The V gene's germline CDR1 is DFQATT and CDR2 SNEGSKA (reference sequence). The length of the CDR3 is 14 residues. V was cut by 4 bases and J by 4 bases, with 16 bases left in between. CDR3 residues: CSATLQRTTETQYF. DNA for the CDR3: TGCAGTGCTACTTTACAAAGGACCACAGAGACCCAGTACTTC.

This clonotype showed up many times. The V gene is TRBV5-1, the J gene TRBJ2-7; 7 positions match TRBD2. The CDR3 is 16 residues long. The V gene's germline CDR1 is SGHRS and CDR2 YFSETQ. The J segment lost 3 bases and the V segment lost 0 bases, leaving 9 bases of the junction unmatched. The DNA of the CDR3 is TGCGCCAGCAGCTTGGTCCCTGAAGCGGGGAGCTACGAGCAGTACTTC. It yields the protein CASSLVPEAGSYEQYF.

This clonotype was seen a handful of times. The J gene is TRBJ2-7, the V gene TRBV3-1; the D is unclear. The CDR3 totals 12 residues. The germline V and J ends were trimmed by 4 bases and 4 bases, with 8 bases remaining between them. Germline CDR1 is LGHDT and CDR2 is YNNKEL (reference sequence). CDR3 sequence (DNA): TGTGCCAGCAGCCCCGGATTTTACGAGCAGTACTTC. This encodes CASSPGFYEQYF.

This chain uses TRBV6-5 with TRBJ2-7; TRBD1 matches at 10 bases. Germline CDR1 and CDR2: MNHEY and SVGAGI. The CDR3 sequence is 15 residues long. V trimming: 2 bases; J trimming: 4 bases; junction bases outside the gene matches: 5. In DNA, the CDR3 is TGTGCCAGCAGTTACCGACAGGGGGCCGGGTACGAGCAGTACTTC. This sequence encodes CASSYRQGAGYEQYF.

In this sample, this clonotype turned up many times. This chain links TRBV12-3 or TRBV12-4 with TRBJ2-1; the D call may be TRBD1 or TRBD2 (5 bases each). CDR3 size: 13 residues. Trimming removed 8 bases at V and 5 bases at J, with 13 bases between. CDR3 sequence reads: CASEGWLDNEQFF. DNA of the CDR3: TGTGCCAGCGAGGGGTGGTTAGACAATGAGCAGTTCTTC.

This clonotype was counted between two and nine times. This rearrangement joins TRBV7-3 to TRBJ1-3, with D unresolved. This CDR3 has 15 residues. The V and J ends lost 4 bases and 0 bases respectively, with 10 bases between them. Germline CDR1 is SGHTA and CDR2 is FQGTGA. The CDR3 bases are TGTGCCAGCAGCTCTCTGACGCACTCTGGAAACACCATATATTTT. Encoded protein: CASSSLTHSGNTIYF. Full variable domain (outside the CDR3, taken from reference TRBV7-3 and TRBJ1-3): GAGVSQTPSNKVTEKGKYVELRCDPISGHTALYWYRQSLGQGPEFLIYFQGTGAADDSGLPNDRFFAVRPEGSVSTLKIQRTERGDSAVYLCASSSLTHSGNTIYFGEGSWLTVV.

This clonotype appeared many times. The chain uses TRBV7-2 and TRBJ1-2; 8 bases fit TRBD1. The CDR3 totals 13 residues. V was pared by 5 bases and J by 7 bases, with 6 bases of the junction left unmatched. Germline V gene lookup returns CDR1 SGHTA and CDR2 FQGNSA. The CDR3 spells CASSLDRGGGYTF. CDR3 coding DNA: TGTGCCAGCAGCCTCGACAGGGGAGGTGGCTACACCTTC. The complete variable domain, with remaining parts taken from reference TRBV7-2 and TRBJ1-2, reads GAGVSQSPSNKVTEKGKDVELRCDPISGHTALYWYRQSLGQGLEFLIYFQGNSAPDKSGLPSDRFSAERTGGSVSTLTIQRTQQEDSAVYLCASSLDRGGGYTFGSGTRLTVV.

This clonotype was picked up a small number of times. The chain recombines TRBV27 with TRBJ1-5, with TRBD1 identical over 11 bases. J lost 1 base, V lost 8 bases, and 7 bases had no gene match. Germline lookup yields CDR1 MNHEY and CDR2 SMNVEV (reference sequence). The CDR3 loop spans 16 amino acids. The CDR3 loop reads CASGQGALGSNQPQHF. The CDR3 DNA is TGTGCCAGCGGACAGGGGGCATTGGGGAGCAATCAGCCCCAGCATTTT.

This clonotype was recorded many times. The chain joins TRBV20-1 to TRBJ2-7; D is perhaps TRBD2 (5 bases). CDR1 and CDR2 (germline): DFQATT, SNEGSKA (reference sequence). Trimming cost V 6 bases and J 2 bases, with 17 bases left between them. The CDR3 is 14 residues long. The CDR3 loop is CSALVGAAPYEQYF. In DNA, the CDR3 is TGCAGTGCCCTTGTTGGAGCGGCCCCCTACGAGCAGTACTTC.

This clonotype was seen ten or more times. The rearrangement joins TRBV7-6 to TRBJ2-2; the D is unclear. Trimming took off 0 bases at V and 2 bases at J, with 7 bases between the two ends. The CDR3 is 15 amino acids. Germline V CDR1 and CDR2: SGHVS, FNYEAQ. For the CDR3, the DNA is TGTGCCAGCAGCTTAGCTCAGACCAACACCGGGGAGCTGTTTTTT. Protein: CASSLAQTNTGELFF. Supplemented by reference TRBV7-6 and TRBJ2-2, the full variable domain reads GAGVSQSPRYKVTKRGQDVALRCDPISGHVSLYWYRQALGQGPEFLTYFNYEAQQDKSGLPNDRFSAERPEGSISTLTIQRTEQRDSAMYRCASSLAQTNTGELFFGEGSRLTVL.

In this sample, this clonotype turned up many times. The chain recombines TRBV20-1 with TRBJ1-1; no firm D call. Trimming removed 0 bases at V and 6 bases at J, with 11 bases between. The germline V gene encodes CDR1 DFQATT and CDR2 SNEGSKA (reference sequence). This CDR3 contains 13 residues. This chain's CDR3 is CSAREGGRPEAFF. CDR3 DNA: TGCAGTGCTAGAGAAGGAGGGCGGCCTGAAGCTTTCTTT.

Regarding this clonotype: A much larger clone lies a single base off, so this may be a read error. The chain uses TRBV12-3 or TRBV12-4 and TRBJ1-3; weak D call: TRBD1 (6 bases). The CDR3 loop spans 17 amino acids. The CDR3 loop reads CASSEGTPQSSGNTIDF. CDR3 nucleotides: TGTGCCAGCAGTGAAGGGACACCACAGAGCTCTGGAAACACCATAGATTTT.